The next 27 T cell receptor beta chains were all read from a single sample in a study of cytomegalovirus exposure and HLA in healthy donors. PCR involved 60 Vbeta and 13 Jbeta primers. The method was immunoSEQ multiplex PCR; TCRdb's version includes in-frame clones alone and lacks a portion of them. The sample consists of some 190,000 clones, 80% of them appearing once. The sequencing input was PBMCs. These receptors all stem from a woman between 25 and 40 years old in good health and CMV-seronegative.

The chain uses TRBV6-1 and TRBJ2-7; no reliable D call. Trimming cost V 4 bases and J 3 bases, with 13 bases left between them. In germline, CDR1 is MNHNS, CDR2 SASEGT. There are 14 residues in the CDR3. This CDR3 reads CASSATTWFYEQYF. The CDR3 DNA is TGTGCCAGCAGTGCCACAACGTGGTTCTACGAGCAGTACTTC.

This clone was counted only a few times. V gene TRBV5-4 combines with J gene TRBJ2-3; 8 bases are a match to TRBD1. Germline-derived CDR1 and CDR2 are SGHNT and YYREEE (reference sequence). This CDR3 is built from 14 residues. V lost 2 bases to trimming and J lost 4 bases; unmatched junction nucleotides: 3. This CDR3 is CASSFGQGPDTQYF. The DNA for the CDR3 is TGTGCCAGCAGCTTTGGACAGGGACCAGATACGCAGTATTTT.

This clone was counted between two and nine times. The chain uses TRBV9 and TRBJ2-1; 15 bases agree with TRBD2. The junction had 8 bases not matched to a gene; V was cut back by 1 base and J by 6 bases. Germline CDR1 SGDLS, CDR2 YYNGEE. The CDR3 is 18 amino acids. The CDR3 nucleotides read TGTGCCAGCAGCGTACGCTGGACTAGCGGGGGGGCAATCAATGAGCAGTTCTTC. It yields the protein CASSVRWTSGGAINEQFF.

The chain is built from TRBV5-8 and TRBJ2-5; D unresolved. Between the trimmed V and J ends, which lost 0 bases and 9 bases, there was a span of 12 bases. Germline V lookup: CDR1 SGHTS, CDR2 YDEGEE. The CDR3 extends over 13 amino acids. The CDR3 loop reads CASSLGPFEAQYF. The CDR3 DNA reads as TGTGCCAGCAGCTTGGGGCCATTCGAGGCCCAGTACTTC.

V and J are TRBV7-8 and TRBJ1-6, with 8 bases aligning to TRBD1. The CDR3 has 16 residues. Losses at the gene ends were 1 base for V and 7 bases for J; bases not matched to a gene: 6. Germline V CDR1 and CDR2: SGHVS, FQNEAQ. The CDR3 nucleotides read TGTGCCAGCAGCTTAGTTCAGACAGGGGACAATTCACCCCTCCACTTT. Protein sequence: CASSLVQTGDNSPLHF.

This clone was counted between two and nine times. The rearrangement uses TRBV5-5 and TRBJ2-5; D may be TRBD1 (5 bases). Germline values: CDR1 SGHKS, CDR2 YYEKEE (reference sequence). Trimming stripped 0 bases from V and 4 bases from J, with 13 bases between. The CDR3 has 15 residues. The CDR3 protein is CASSLETVVTETQYF. The CDR3 coding sequence is TGTGCCAGCAGCTTGGAGACAGTAGTAACAGAGACCCAGTACTTC. The entire variable domain, with the rest obtained from reference TRBV5-5 and TRBJ2-5, is as follows: DAGVTQSPTHLIKTRGQQVTLRCSPISGHKSVSWYQQVLGQGPQFIFQYYEKEERGRGNFPDRFSARQFPNYSSELNVNALLLGDSALYLCASSLETVVTETQYFGPGTRLLVL.

The chain joins TRBV30 to TRBJ2-3; the match to TRBD2 covers 12 bases. The CDR3 extends over 15 amino acids. The V gene end was trimmed by 2 bases and the J gene end by 4 bases; junction bases not matched to a gene: 4. Germline CDR1 and CDR2: GTSNPN and SVGIG (reference sequence). Here the CDR3 DNA reads TGTGCCTGGAGTAGGACTAGCGGGGCCGCAGATACGCAGTATTTT. Translation gives CAWSRTSGAADTQYF. The full variable domain, with the rest looked up from reference TRBV30 and TRBJ2-3, is SQTIHQWPATLVQPVGSPLSLECTVEGTSNPNLYWYRQAAGRGLQLLFYSVGIGQISSEVPQNLSASRPQDRQFILSSKKLLLSDSGFYLCAWSRTSGAADTQYFGPGTRLTVL.

This chain uses TRBV7-9 with TRBJ2-5; D ambiguous. Trimming took 0 bases from V and 3 from J, leaving 2 bases between them. Germline CDR1 SEHNR, CDR2 FQNEAQ (reference sequence). The CDR3 is 12 residues long. For the CDR3, the DNA is TGTGCCAGCAGCTTAGCCGAAGAGACCCAGTACTTC. Its protein is CASSLAEETQYF.

The rearrangement uses TRBV30 and TRBJ1-2; TRBD1 is a possible D gene (5 bases). Looked up from germline, CDR1 is GTSNPN and CDR2 is SVGIG (reference sequence). Trimming stripped 5 bases from V and 4 bases from J, with 8 bases between. The CDR3 extends over 11 amino acids. CDR3 DNA sequence: TGTGCCTGGCAGGGCCGCTATGGCTACACCTTC. Translating gives CAWQGRYGYTF.

The gene calls are TRBV13 and TRBJ2-7, with 10 nucleotides matching TRBD2. Unmatched junction bases numbered 4, after V lost 0 bases and J lost 5 bases. The CDR3 runs 15 residues. Per germline, CDR1 PRHDT and CDR2 FYEKMQ (reference sequence). CDR3: CASSLGRGLANEQYF. CDR3 bases: TGTGCCAGCAGCTTAGGCCGGGGACTAGCGAACGAGCAGTACTTC.

This rearrangement joins TRBV4-1 to TRBJ1-5, with D unresolved. V dropped 0 bases and J dropped 4 bases, with 13 bases sitting between them. The V gene's germline CDR1 is MGHRA and CDR2 YSYEKL. The CDR3 totals 16 residues. This chain's CDR3 is CASSQDIITVNQPQHF. CDR3 in DNA: TGCGCCAGCAGCCAAGATATCATAACAGTAAATCAGCCCCAGCATTTT.

This clone appeared a few times. The V and J genes are TRBV25-1 and TRBJ1-6, with no clear D. Per the germline V gene, CDR1 is MGHDK and CDR2 is SYGVNS. Trimming shortened V by 8 bases and J by 4 bases, and 6 bases separated the two germline ends. This CDR3 is 12 amino acids long. This CDR3 reads CASSVYNSPLHF. The CDR3 region has the DNA TGTGCCAGCTCGGTGTATAATTCACCCCTCCACTTT. The full variable domain, with the rest looked up from reference TRBV25-1 and TRBJ1-6, is EADIYQTPRYLVIGTGKKITLECSQTMGHDKMYWYQQDPGMELHLIHYSYGVNSTEKGDLSSESTVSRIRTEHFPLTLESARPSHTSQYLCASSVYNSPLHFGNGTRLTVT.

The chain links TRBV7-6 to TRBJ1-5, with D maybe TRBD1 (6 bases). Germline V gene data show CDR1 as SGHVS and CDR2 as FNYEAQ. V was cut by 1 base and J by 6 bases, with 22 bases left in between. This CDR3 has 18 residues. CDR3 sequence (DNA): TGTGCCAGCAGCTTAGATGCGTCAGGCACAGGGAGTTTTCAGCCCCAGCATTTT. Its translation: CASSLDASGTGSFQPQHF. Together with reference TRBV7-6 and TRBJ1-5, the CDR3 gives the full variable domain: GAGVSQSPRYKVTKRGQDVALRCDPISGHVSLYWYRQALGQGPEFLTYFNYEAQQDKSGLPNDRFSAERPEGSISTLTIQRTEQRDSAMYRCASSLDASGTGSFQPQHFGDGTRLSIL.

In this sample, this clone turned up once. The chain joins TRBV5-1 to TRBJ1-1; D is undetermined. The V gene's germline CDR1 is SGHRS and CDR2 YFSETQ. Trimming removed 2 bases from V and 4 bases from J, with 9 bases in between. The CDR3 consists of 13 residues. The CDR3 loop reads CASSFRGPTEAFF. The CDR3 DNA reads as TGCGCCAGCAGCTTTAGAGGGCCCACTGAAGCTTTCTTT.

The J gene is TRBJ2-7, the V gene TRBV5-1; 8 nucleotides align to TRBD2. The CDR3 runs 14 residues. Germline trimming cut 2 bases from V and 3 bases from J; bases unmatched to any gene: 4. Germline loops: CDR1 SGHRS, CDR2 YFSETQ. CDR3 coding DNA: TGCGCCAGCAGCTTTGACGGGGGGGACTACGAGCAGTACTTC. Its translation is CASSFDGGDYEQYF.

The chain uses TRBV9 and TRBJ1-4, with 7 bases that match TRBD1. Germline V gene lookup returns CDR1 SGDLS and CDR2 YYNGEE. V gave up 4 bases and J gave up 3 bases; unmatched junction bases: 3. The CDR3 runs to 14 residues. CDR3 residues: CASSTGQPNEKLFF. The CDR3 DNA sequence: TGTGCCAGCAGCACGGGACAGCCTAATGAAAAACTGTTTTTT. The full variable domain, its missing parts supplied by reference TRBV9 and TRBJ1-4, is DSGVTQTPKHLITATGQRVTLRCSPRSGDLSVYWYQQSLDQGLQFLIQYYNGEERAKGNILERFSAQQFPDLHSELNLSSLELGDSALYFCASSTGQPNEKLFFGSGTQLSVL.

The V and J genes are TRBV19 and TRBJ1-3; TRBD1 matches at 10 bases. Germline V gives CDR1 LNHDA, CDR2 SQIVND (reference sequence). The CDR3 sequence is 16 residues long. V shed 4 bases, J shed 6 bases, and the junction held 9 bases outside the gene matches. The CDR3 spells CASSTVPGTGENTIYF. The DNA for the CDR3 is TGTGCCAGTAGTACAGTTCCCGGGACAGGGGAAAACACCATATATTTT.

This clone was counted only a few times. This rearrangement joins TRBV5-8 to TRBJ2-5; 8 bases map to TRBD2. Trimming took 3 bases from V and 2 from J; bases not matched to a gene: 9. From germline, CDR1 is SGHTS and CDR2 YDEGEE. This CDR3 comprises 16 residues. The CDR3 reads CASSSYLAGKQETQYF. Here the CDR3 DNA reads TGTGCCAGCAGCTCCTACTTAGCGGGGAAGCAAGAGACCCAGTACTTC.

The V gene is TRBV2, the J gene TRBJ1-1, with 7 bases fitting TRBD1. There are 12 residues in the CDR3. V was pared by 6 bases and J by 7 bases, with 5 bases of the junction left unmatched. CDR1 and CDR2 from the germline V gene are SNHLY and FYNNEI. CDR3 DNA: TGTGCCAGCAGCGAGGGGACAGTTGAAGCTTTCTTT. Amino acid sequence: CASSEGTVEAFF.

CDR3 residues: CASSEPQPAEQYF. DNA of the CDR3: TGTGCCAGCAGTGAACCACAGCCGGCCGAGCAGTACTTC. This chain joins TRBV2 and TRBJ2-7; D is ambiguous. CDR3 size: 13 residues. The germline gives CDR1 SNHLY, CDR2 FYNNEI. The V and J ends lost 2 bases and 6 bases respectively, with 11 bases between them.

The table lists this clone with a count of one. The genes are TRBV7-3 and TRBJ1-1; 9 positions match TRBD1. Germline V gene data show CDR1 as SGHTA and CDR2 as FQGTGA. The length of the CDR3 is 16 residues. V lost 5 bases to trimming and J lost 0 bases; unmatched junction nucleotides: 7. CDR3: CASSGGTGTMNTEAFF. DNA of the CDR3: TGTGCCAGCAGCGGGGGGACAGGGACAATGAACACTGAAGCTTTCTTT.

The CDR3 loop reads CASSSGNNQPQHF. CDR3 sequence (DNA): TGTGCCAGCAGCTCAGGGAATAACCAGCCCCAGCATTTT. V and J are TRBV7-8 and TRBJ1-5; tentative D call: TRBD1 (5 bases). Germline CDR1 and CDR2: SGHVS and FQNEAQ. V was pared by 4 bases and J by 7 bases, with 11 bases between. The CDR3 covers 13 residues.

As DNA, the CDR3 is TGTGCCTGGAGCCCGACAGGGCACAAGGATAATGAAAAACTGTTTTTT. It yields the protein CAWSPTGHKDNEKLFF. V gene TRBV30 combines with J gene TRBJ1-4; 7 positions agree with TRBD1. The CDR3 totals 16 residues. After removal of 3 bases from V and 4 bases from J, the junction contained 11 bases not matched to a gene. Germline CDR1 and CDR2: GTSNPN and SVGIG (reference sequence).

This clone was observed a handful of times. The V gene is TRBV9, the J gene TRBJ1-1, with a tentative D call TRBD1 (5 bases). The CDR3 is made up of 14 amino acids. In germline, CDR1 is SGDLS, CDR2 YYNGEE. V gave up 1 base and J gave up 1 base, with 8 bases separating them. This CDR3 reads CASSVRQQNTEAFF. Here the CDR3 DNA reads TGTGCCAGCAGCGTACGACAGCAGAACACTGAAGCTTTCTTT.

The V and J genes are TRBV15 and TRBJ1-1; D gene uncertain. With 0 bases removed from V and 6 bases from J, the gap between germline ends came to 11 bases. The CDR3 is 14 residues long. Germline CDR1 is LNHNV and CDR2 is YYDKDF (reference sequence). CDR3 in DNA: TGTGCCACCAGCAGAGATAGAGGGAGGGCTGAAGCTTTCTTT. Its translation: CATSRDRGRAEAFF.

The J gene is TRBJ2-1, the V gene TRBV6-5, with TRBD2 as a possible D gene (6 bases). Germline CDR1 is MNHEY and CDR2 is SVGAGI. The length of the CDR3 is 15 residues. V was pared by 6 bases and J by 13 bases, with 25 bases between. The CDR3 protein is CASRPPLRSSATQFF. DNA of the CDR3: TGTGCCAGCAGGCCTCCTTTAAGGTCTAGCGCCACTCAGTTCTTC.

The rearrangement joins TRBV7-8 to TRBJ2-7, with D possibly TRBD2 on 6 matching bases. The CDR3 totals 13 residues. Trimming took 8 bases from V and 5 from J, leaving 16 bases between them. Germline V gene sequence: CDR1 SGHVS, CDR2 FQNEAQ. The CDR3 region has the DNA TGTGCCAGCTCGGTTCGGGAGAGCGACGAGCAGTACTTC. It yields the protein CASSVRESDEQYF.